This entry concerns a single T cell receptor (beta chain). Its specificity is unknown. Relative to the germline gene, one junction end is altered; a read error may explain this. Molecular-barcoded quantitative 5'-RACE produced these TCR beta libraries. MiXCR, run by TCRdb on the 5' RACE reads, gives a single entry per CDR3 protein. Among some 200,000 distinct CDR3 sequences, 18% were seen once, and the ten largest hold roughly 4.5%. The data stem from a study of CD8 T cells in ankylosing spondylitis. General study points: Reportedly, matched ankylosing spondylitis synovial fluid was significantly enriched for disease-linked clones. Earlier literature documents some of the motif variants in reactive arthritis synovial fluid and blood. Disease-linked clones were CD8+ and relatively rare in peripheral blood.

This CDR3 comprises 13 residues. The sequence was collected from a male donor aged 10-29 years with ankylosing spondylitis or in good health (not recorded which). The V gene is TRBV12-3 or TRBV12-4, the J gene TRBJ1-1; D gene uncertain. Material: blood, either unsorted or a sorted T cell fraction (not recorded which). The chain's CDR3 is CASSFGVNAEAFF. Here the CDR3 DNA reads TGTGCCAGCAGTTTTGGGGTGAACGCTGAAGCTTTCTTT.